The entry below gives a single T cell receptor beta chain sequence along with its context. Antigen: not known. The data stem from a study of shared clonotypes between healthy human individuals. Study at large: Donors had three CD4 naive, three CD4 memory, two CD8 naive and one CD8 memory plate apiece. Study-level results: Naive CD4 clonotype sharing across several donors was around 5%.

Several immunoSEQ 96-well plates shared each subset's DNA, each plate a replicate. Here immunoSEQ multiplex PCR was the method, and the copy in TCRdb shows in-frame clones only, minus some. Of almost 700,000 clones detected, roughly 94% appear once; the ten largest clones hold more than 20%. Terminally differentiated effector memory CD45RA+ cells were left out of the naive CD8 fraction, which was CD45RO-negative and positively selected for CCR7. The study drew its donors from healthy HIV-negative adults without recent acute infections or vaccinations. The germline CDR1 and CDR2 sequences are WSHSY and SAAADI. This CDR3 spans 16 amino acids. V lost 0 bases, J lost 2 bases, and 14 bases lay in between.

The receptor comes from a man aged 25 to 45 in good health. The chain has TRBV10-2 and TRBJ2-7, with D hard to call. Material: naive CD8+ T cells sorted from blood. DNA of the CDR3: TGCGCCAGCAGTGAGTCTTCCGTACGTACCCCCTACGAGCAGTACTTC. It encodes CASSESSVRTPYEQYF.